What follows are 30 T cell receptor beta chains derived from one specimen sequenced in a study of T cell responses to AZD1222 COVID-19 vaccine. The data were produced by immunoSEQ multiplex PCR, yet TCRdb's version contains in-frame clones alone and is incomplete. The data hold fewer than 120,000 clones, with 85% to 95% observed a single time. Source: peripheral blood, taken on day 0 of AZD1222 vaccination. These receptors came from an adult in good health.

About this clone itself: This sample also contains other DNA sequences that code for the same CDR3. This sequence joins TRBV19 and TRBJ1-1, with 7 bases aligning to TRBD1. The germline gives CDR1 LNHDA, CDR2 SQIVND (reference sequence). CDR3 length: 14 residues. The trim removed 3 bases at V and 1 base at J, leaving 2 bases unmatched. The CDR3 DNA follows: TGTGCCAGTAGTATCCCAGGGGGGAACACTGAAGCTTTCTTT. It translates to CASSIPGGNTEAFF.

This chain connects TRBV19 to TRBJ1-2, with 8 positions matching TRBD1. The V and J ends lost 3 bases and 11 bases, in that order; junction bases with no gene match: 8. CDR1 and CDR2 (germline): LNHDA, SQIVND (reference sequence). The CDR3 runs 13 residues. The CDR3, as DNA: TGTGCCAGTAGTATTACGGACAGGGAGGAGTACACCTTC. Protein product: CASSITDREEYTF. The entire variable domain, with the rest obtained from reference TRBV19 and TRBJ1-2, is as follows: DGGITQSPKYLFRKEGQNVTLSCEQNLNHDAMYWYRQDPGQGLRLIYYSQIVNDFQKGDIAEGYSVSREKKESFPLTVTSAQKNPTAFYLCASSITDREEYTFGSGTRLTVV.

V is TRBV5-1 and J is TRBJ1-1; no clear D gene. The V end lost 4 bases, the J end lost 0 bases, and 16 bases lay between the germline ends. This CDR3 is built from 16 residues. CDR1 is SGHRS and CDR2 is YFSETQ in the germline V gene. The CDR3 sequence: CASSPKGDRLNTEAFF. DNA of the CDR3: TGCGCCAGCAGCCCGAAGGGCGACCGATTGAACACTGAAGCTTTCTTT.

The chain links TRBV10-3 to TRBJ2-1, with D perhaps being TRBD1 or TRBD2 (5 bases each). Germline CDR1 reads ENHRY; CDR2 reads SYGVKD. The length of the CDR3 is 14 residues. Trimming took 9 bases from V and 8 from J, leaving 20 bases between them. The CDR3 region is CAIRGVSLSDEQFF. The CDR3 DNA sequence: TGTGCCATAAGGGGAGTCTCCTTGAGCGATGAGCAGTTCTTC.

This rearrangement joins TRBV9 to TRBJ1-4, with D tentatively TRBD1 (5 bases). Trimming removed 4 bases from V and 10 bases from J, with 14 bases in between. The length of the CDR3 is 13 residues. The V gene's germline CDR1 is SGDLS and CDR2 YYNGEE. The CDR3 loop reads CASSSLLGGKLFF. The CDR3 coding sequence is TGTGCCAGCAGCTCCCTGTTGGGGGGAAAACTGTTTTTT.

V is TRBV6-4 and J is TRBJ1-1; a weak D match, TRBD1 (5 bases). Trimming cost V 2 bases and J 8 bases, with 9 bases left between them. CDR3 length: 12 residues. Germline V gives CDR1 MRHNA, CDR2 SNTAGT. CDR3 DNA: TGTGCCAGCAGTGACCGGGAGGGGGAAGCTTTCTTT. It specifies CASSDREGEAFF.

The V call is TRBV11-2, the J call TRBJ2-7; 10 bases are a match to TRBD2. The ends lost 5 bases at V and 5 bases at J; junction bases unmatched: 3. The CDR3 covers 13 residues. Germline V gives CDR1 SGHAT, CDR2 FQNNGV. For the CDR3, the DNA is TGTGCCAGCAGCCTAGCGGGGGACCACGAGCAGTACTTC. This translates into CASSLAGDHEQYF.

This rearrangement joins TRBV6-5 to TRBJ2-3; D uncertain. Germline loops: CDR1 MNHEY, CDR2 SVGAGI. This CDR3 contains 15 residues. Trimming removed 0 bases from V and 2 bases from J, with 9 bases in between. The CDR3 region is CASSYSNPSTDTQYF. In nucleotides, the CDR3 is TGTGCCAGCAGTTACTCTAACCCTTCCACAGATACGCAGTATTTT.

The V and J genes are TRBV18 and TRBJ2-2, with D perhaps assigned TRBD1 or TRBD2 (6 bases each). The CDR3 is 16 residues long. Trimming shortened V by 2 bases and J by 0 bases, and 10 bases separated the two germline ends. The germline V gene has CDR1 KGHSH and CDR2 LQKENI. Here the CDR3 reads CASSPSRGANTGELFF. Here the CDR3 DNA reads TGTGCCAGCTCACCATCGAGGGGGGCGAACACCGGGGAGCTGTTTTTT.

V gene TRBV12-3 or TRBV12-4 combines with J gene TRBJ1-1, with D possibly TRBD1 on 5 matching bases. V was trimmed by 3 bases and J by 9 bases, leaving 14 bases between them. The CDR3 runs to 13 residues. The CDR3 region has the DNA TGTGCCAGCAGTTTGGCCCGGGGGGGAAAAGCTTTCTTT. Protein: CASSLARGGKAFF.

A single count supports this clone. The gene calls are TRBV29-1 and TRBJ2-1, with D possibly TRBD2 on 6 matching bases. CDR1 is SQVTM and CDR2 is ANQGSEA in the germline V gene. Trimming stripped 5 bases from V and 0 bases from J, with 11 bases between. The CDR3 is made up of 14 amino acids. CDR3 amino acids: CSVRRESSYNEQFF. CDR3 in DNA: TGCAGCGTTCGACGGGAGAGCTCCTACAATGAGCAGTTCTTC.

As DNA, the CDR3 is TGTGCCAGCAGCCCCCCCCGCAGGACCGGGGAGCTGTTTTTT. Translation: CASSPPRRTGELFF. The chain joins TRBV3-1 (or the pseudogene TRBV3-2) to TRBJ2-2; D gene unclear. V gave up 4 bases and J gave up 5 bases, with 11 bases separating them. CDR1 and CDR2 from the germline V gene are LGHDT and YNNKEL (reference sequence). The CDR3 length is 14 residues.

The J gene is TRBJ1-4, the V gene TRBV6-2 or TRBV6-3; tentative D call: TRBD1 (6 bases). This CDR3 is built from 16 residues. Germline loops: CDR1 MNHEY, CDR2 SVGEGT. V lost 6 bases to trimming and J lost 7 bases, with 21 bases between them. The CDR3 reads CASSPRWGGEGEKLFF. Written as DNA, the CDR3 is TGTGCCAGCAGCCCTAGGTGGGGGGGCGAGGGTGAAAAACTGTTTTTT.

The CDR3 region has the DNA TGTGCCAGTATGCAGGGACGATATGGCTACACCTTC. Translated: CASMQGRYGYTF. The chain has TRBV19 and TRBJ1-2, with TRBD1 as a possible D gene (5 bases). There are 12 residues in the CDR3. Germline V gene data show CDR1 as LNHDA and CDR2 as SQIVND (reference sequence). The V and J ends lost 7 bases and 5 bases respectively, with 11 bases between them.

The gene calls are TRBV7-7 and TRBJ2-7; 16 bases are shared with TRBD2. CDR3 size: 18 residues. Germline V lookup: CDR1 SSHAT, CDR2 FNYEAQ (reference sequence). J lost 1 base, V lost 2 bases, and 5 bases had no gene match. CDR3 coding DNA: TGTGCCAGCAGCTTAACCGGGACTAGCGGGGGGGCATCCTACGAGCAGTACTTC. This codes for CASSLTGTSGGASYEQYF. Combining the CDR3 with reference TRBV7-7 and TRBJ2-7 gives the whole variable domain GAGVSQSPRYKVTKRGQDVTLRCDPISSHATLYWYQQALGQGPEFLTYFNYEAQPDKSGLPSDRFSAERPEGSISTLTIQRTEQRDSAMYRCASSLTGTSGGASYEQYFGPGTRLTVT.

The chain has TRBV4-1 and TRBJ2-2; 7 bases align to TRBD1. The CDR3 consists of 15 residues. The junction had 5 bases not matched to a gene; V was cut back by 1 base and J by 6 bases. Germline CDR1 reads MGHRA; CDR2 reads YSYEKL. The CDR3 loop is CASSQVIQGPGELFF. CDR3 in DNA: TGCGCCAGCAGCCAAGTAATACAGGGGCCCGGGGAGCTGTTTTTT.

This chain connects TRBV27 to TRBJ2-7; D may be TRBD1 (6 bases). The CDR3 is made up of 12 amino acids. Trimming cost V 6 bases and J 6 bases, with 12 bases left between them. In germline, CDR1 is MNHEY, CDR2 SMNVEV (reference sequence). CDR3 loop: CASSTQGSEQYF. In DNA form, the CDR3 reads TGTGCCAGCAGCACACAGGGATCCGAGCAGTACTTC.

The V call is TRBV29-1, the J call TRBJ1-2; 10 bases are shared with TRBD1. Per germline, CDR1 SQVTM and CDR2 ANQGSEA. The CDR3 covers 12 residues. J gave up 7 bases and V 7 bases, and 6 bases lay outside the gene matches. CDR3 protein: CSDRQGAGGYTF. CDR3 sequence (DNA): TGCAGCGACCGACAGGGGGCCGGTGGCTACACCTTC.

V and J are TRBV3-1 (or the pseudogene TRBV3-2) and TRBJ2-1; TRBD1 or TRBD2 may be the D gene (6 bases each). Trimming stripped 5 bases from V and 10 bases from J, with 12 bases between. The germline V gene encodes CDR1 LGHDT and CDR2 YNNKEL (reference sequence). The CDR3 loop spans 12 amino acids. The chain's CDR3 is CASSKQGGEQFF. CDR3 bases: TGTGCCAGCAGCAAACAGGGAGGAGAGCAGTTCTTC.

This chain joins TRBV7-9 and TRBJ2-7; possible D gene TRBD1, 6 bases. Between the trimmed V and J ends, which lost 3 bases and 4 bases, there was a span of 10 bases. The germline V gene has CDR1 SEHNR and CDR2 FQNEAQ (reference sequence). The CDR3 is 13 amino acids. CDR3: CASSFKDSYEQYF. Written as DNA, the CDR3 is TGTGCCAGCAGCTTCAAGGACAGTTACGAGCAGTACTTC.

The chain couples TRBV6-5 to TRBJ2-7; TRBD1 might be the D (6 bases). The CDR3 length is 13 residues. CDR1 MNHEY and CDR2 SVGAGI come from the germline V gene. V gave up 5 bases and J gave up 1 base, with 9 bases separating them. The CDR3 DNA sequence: TGTGCCAGCAGTCGAGGGGGATCCTACGAGCAGTACTTC. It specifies CASSRGGSYEQYF.

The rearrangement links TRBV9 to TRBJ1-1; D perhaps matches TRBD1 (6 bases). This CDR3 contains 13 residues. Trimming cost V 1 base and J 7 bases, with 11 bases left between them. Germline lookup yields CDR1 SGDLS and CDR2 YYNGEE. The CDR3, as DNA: TGTGCCAGCAGCGTAAGGGGACACCATGAAGCTTTCTTT. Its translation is CASSVRGHHEAFF.

CDR3 DNA: TGTGCCAGCAGCTTGGAGCCCGGGACAGGGTCCTGGGAGACCCAGTACTTC. Protein product: CASSLEPGTGSWETQYF. This sequence joins TRBV5-5 and TRBJ2-5; 9 nucleotides agree with TRBD1. Germline assignment: CDR1 SGHKS and CDR2 YYEKEE (reference sequence). This CDR3 region has 17 residues. Trimming at V came to 0 bases and at J to 5 bases, leaving 11 bases not matched to a gene.

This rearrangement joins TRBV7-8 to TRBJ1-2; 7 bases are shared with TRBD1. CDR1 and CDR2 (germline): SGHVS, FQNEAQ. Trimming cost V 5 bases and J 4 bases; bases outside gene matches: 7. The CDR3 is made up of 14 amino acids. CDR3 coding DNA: TGTGCCAGCAGCCGAGGGGGCGGGGGCTATGGCTACACCTTC. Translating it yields CASSRGGGGYGYTF. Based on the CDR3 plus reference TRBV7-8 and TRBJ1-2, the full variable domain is GAGVSQSPRYKVAKRGQDVALRCDPISGHVSLFWYQQALGQGPEFLTYFQNEAQLDKSGLPSDRFFAERPEGSVSTLKIQRTQQEDSAVYLCASSRGGGGYGYTFGSGTRLTVV.

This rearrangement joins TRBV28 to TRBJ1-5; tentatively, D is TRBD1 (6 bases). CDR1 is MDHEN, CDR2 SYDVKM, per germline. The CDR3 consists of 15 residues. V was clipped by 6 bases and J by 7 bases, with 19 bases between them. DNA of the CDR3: TGTGCCAGCAGCATCAATACAGGGATAGGACAGCCCCAGCATTTT. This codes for CASSINTGIGQPQHF.

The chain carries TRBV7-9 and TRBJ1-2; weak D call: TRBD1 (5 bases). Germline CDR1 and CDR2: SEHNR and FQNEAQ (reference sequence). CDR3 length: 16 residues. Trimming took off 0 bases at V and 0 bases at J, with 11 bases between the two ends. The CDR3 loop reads CASSLALGHANYGYTF. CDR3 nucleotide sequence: TGTGCCAGCAGCTTAGCGCTTGGACATGCTAACTATGGCTACACCTTC.

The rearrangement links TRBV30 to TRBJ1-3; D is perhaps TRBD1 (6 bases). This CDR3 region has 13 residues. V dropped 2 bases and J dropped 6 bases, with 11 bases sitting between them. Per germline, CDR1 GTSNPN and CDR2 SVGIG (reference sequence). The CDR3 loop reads CAWSPGGKNTIYF. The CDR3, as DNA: TGTGCCTGGAGTCCCGGGGGCAAAAACACCATATATTTT.

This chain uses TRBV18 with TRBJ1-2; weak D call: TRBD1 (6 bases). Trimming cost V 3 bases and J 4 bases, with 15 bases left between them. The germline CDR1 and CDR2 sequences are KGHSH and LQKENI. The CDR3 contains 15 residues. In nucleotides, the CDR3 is TGTGCCAGCTCACCTCCGGGACAAGGGATCTATGGCTACACCTTC. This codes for CASSPPGQGIYGYTF. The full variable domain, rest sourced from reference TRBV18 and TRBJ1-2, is NAGVMQNPRHLVRRRGQEARLRCSPMKGHSHVYWYRQLPEEGLKFMVYLQKENIIDESGMPKERFSAEFPKEGPSILRIQQVVRGDSAAYFCASSPPGQGIYGYTFGSGTRLTVV.

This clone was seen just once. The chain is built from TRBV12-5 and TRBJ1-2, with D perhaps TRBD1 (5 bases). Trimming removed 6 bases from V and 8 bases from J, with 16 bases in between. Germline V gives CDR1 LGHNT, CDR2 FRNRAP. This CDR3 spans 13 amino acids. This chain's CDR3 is CASGAGTVEGYTF. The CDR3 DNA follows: TGTGCTAGTGGGGCCGGGACTGTGGAAGGCTACACCTTC.

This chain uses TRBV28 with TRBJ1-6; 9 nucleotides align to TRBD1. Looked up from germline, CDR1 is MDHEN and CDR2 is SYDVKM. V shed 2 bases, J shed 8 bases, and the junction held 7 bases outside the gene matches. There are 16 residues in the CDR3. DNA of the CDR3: TGTGCCAGCAGTTTACCTGGACAGGGGATTGATTCACCCCTCCACTTT. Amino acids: CASSLPGQGIDSPLHF.